These 12 T cell receptor beta chains were all obtained from the same sample, sequenced in a study of lymphopenia after photon versus proton radiotherapy. The table came from immunoSEQ multiplex PCR; TCRdb's copy has only in-frame clones and leaves some out. The sample gives 83,000 or so clones, around 82% of which show up once; over 1.1% is in the top ten. Sequences were derived from peripheral blood, sampled from a patient treated with proton-based radiotherapy. These receptors originate from a man aged 55 to 69 with pancreatic cancer.

This rearrangement joins TRBV19 to TRBJ2-2; 15 bases agree with TRBD2. This CDR3 comprises 24 residues. V lost 8 bases, J lost 5 bases, and 30 bases stayed unmatched. Germline values: CDR1 LNHDA, CDR2 SQIVND (reference sequence). The CDR3 is CASEPLGPLPGLAGGRWVTGELFF. The CDR3 coding sequence is TGTGCCAGTGAACCATTGGGACCGCTCCCGGGACTAGCGGGAGGTCGGTGGGTTACCGGGGAGCTGTTTTTT.

The V and J genes are TRBV2 and TRBJ2-7; 9 bases align to TRBD2. In germline, CDR1 is SNHLY, CDR2 FYNNEI. The CDR3 contains 14 residues. The V and J ends lost 3 bases and 6 bases, in that order; junction bases with no gene match: 6. The CDR3 region has the DNA TGTGCCAGCAGTGATGGCGGGAGGGCCTCCGAGCAGTACTTC. Residues: CASSDGGRASEQYF.

The V and J genes are TRBV28 and TRBJ1-6; D gene ambiguous. V lost 6 bases and J 10 bases, leaving 13 bases between the germline ends. The CDR3 is 13 amino acids. CDR1 and CDR2 (germline): MDHEN, SYDVKM. The CDR3 reads CASSPPGNSPLHF. The CDR3 coding sequence is TGTGCCAGCAGCCCCCCGGGGAACTCACCCCTCCACTTT.

The gene calls are TRBV30 and TRBJ1-1; 10 bases are a match to TRBD1. The length of the CDR3 is 16 residues. Per germline, CDR1 GTSNPN and CDR2 SVGIG (reference sequence). J lost 3 bases, V lost 5 bases, and 12 bases had no gene match. The CDR3 region is CAWGTDRGRGYTEAFF. The CDR3 DNA sequence: TGTGCCTGGGGAACAGACAGGGGGCGAGGGTACACTGAAGCTTTCTTT. Full variable domain (remainder filled in from reference TRBV30 and TRBJ1-1): SQTIHQWPATLVQPVGSPLSLECTVEGTSNPNLYWYRQAAGRGLQLLFYSVGIGQISSEVPQNLSASRPQDRQFILSSKKLLLSDSGFYLCAWGTDRGRGYTEAFFGQGTRLTVV.

In its sample, this clone was seen once. V is TRBV7-2 and J is TRBJ2-7; no clear D gene. Per germline, CDR1 SGHTA and CDR2 FQGNSA. Between the trimmed V and J ends, which lost 3 bases and 3 bases, there was a span of 24 bases. The CDR3 is 18 residues long. CDR3 nucleotides: TGTGCCAGCAGCTTGCTCCAGGTGACGGAGTGGAGACGCTACGAGCAGTACTTC. Amino acids: CASSLLQVTEWRRYEQYF.

The genes are TRBV7-9 and TRBJ1-3; TRBD1 matches at 7 bases. V was clipped by 5 bases and J by 2 bases; unmatched bases: 3. The CDR3 runs to 14 residues. Germline V gene lookup returns CDR1 SEHNR and CDR2 FQNEAQ (reference sequence). The CDR3 is CASSLQGAGNTIYF. The CDR3 DNA sequence: TGTGCCAGCAGCCTTCAGGGGGCTGGAAACACCATATATTTT.

This chain connects TRBV19 to TRBJ1-2; D unclear. Looked up from germline, CDR1 is LNHDA and CDR2 is SQIVND (reference sequence). Trimming removed 0 bases at V and 2 bases at J, with 16 bases between. The CDR3 spans 17 residues. Written as DNA, the CDR3 is TGTGCCAGTAGTATAGATCTTTTGGAGGAGATGAACTATGGCTACACCTTC. The encoded protein is CASSIDLLEEMNYGYTF.

This clone has only a few counts. The chain joins TRBV7-8 to TRBJ1-2; TRBD1 is a possible D gene (5 bases). This CDR3 spans 13 amino acids. Trimming pared 5 bases from V and 3 bases from J, leaving 10 bases between. Germline V gene lookup returns CDR1 SGHVS and CDR2 FQNEAQ. The CDR3 bases are TGTGCCAGCAGCCTGGGGGACTACTATGGCTACACCTTC. It encodes CASSLGDYYGYTF.

The CDR3 nucleotides read TGTGCCAGGGGAAGGTCAGGGCGGGAAGAGACCCAGTACTTC. It encodes CARGRSGREETQYF. The chain uses TRBV2 and TRBJ2-5; possibly TRBD1 or TRBD2 for D (5 bases each). V was shortened by 9 bases and J by 3 bases, with 17 bases between the two germline ends. Germline V lookup: CDR1 SNHLY, CDR2 FYNNEI. There are 14 residues in the CDR3.

The chain joins TRBV5-1 to TRBJ1-2; TRBD1 agrees at 9 bases. The V segment lost 0 bases and the J segment 8 bases; nucleotides outside the gene matches: 8. Germline assignment: CDR1 SGHRS and CDR2 YFSETQ. The CDR3 loop spans 15 amino acids. CDR3 in DNA: TGCGCCAGCAGCTTGGCGCAACAGGGGGCGAAGGGCTACACCTTC. Translation gives CASSLAQQGAKGYTF.

The chain joins TRBV2 to TRBJ2-7; 7 bases line up with TRBD1. The germline gives CDR1 SNHLY, CDR2 FYNNEI. The CDR3 spans 13 residues. J was trimmed by 7 bases and V by 6 bases; bases with no gene match: 9. The CDR3 here is CASSPTGSREQYF. In DNA, the CDR3 is TGTGCCAGCAGCCCGACAGGGTCGAGGGAGCAGTACTTC. Complete variable domain (other parts from reference TRBV2 and TRBJ2-7): EPEVTQTPSHQVTQMGQEVILRCVPISNHLYFYWYRQILGQKVEFLVSFYNNEISEKSEIFDDQFSVERPDGSNFTLKIRSTKLEDSAMYFCASSPTGSREQYFGPGTRLTVT.

CDR3: CASRLIGHEQYF. The CDR3 nucleotides read TGTGCAAGTCGCTTAATCGGCCACGAGCAGTACTTC. The chain has TRBV12-2 and TRBJ2-7. TRBV12-2 is a listed pseudogene. The CDR3 loop spans 12 amino acids.